The next 30 T cell receptor beta chains were all read from a single sample in a study of T cell responses to AZD1222 COVID-19 vaccine. Here immunoSEQ multiplex PCR was the method, and the copy in TCRdb shows in-frame clones only, minus some. This sample has about 120,000 clones; 75% to 90% occur once, and the top ten carry more than 5.5%. This specimen consisted of peripheral blood, obtained on day 0 of AZD1222 vaccination. These TCRs come from an adult in good health.

This clone showed up just once. V gene TRBV2 combines with J gene TRBJ2-2, with D perhaps TRBD2 (6 bases). V shed 8 bases and J shed 4 bases, with 11 bases lying between them. Per germline, CDR1 SNHLY and CDR2 FYNNEI. The CDR3 is made up of 13 amino acids. In DNA, the CDR3 is TGTGCCAGCCGGGGGTTCGGCACCGGGGAGCTGTTTTTT. Translated: CASRGFGTGELFF.

The V gene is TRBV19, the J gene TRBJ2-5, with 9 bases matching TRBD1. The CDR3 is 17 amino acids. V was clipped by 4 bases and J by 4 bases; unmatched bases: 13. CDR1 is LNHDA, CDR2 SQIVND, per germline (reference sequence). CDR3 in amino acids: CASSTLLRTGAGETQYF. CDR3 bases: TGTGCCAGTAGTACCCTTCTCAGGACAGGGGCGGGAGAGACCCAGTACTTC.

The chain carries TRBV5-1 and TRBJ2-6; a weak D match, TRBD1 (6 bases). V shed 4 bases and J shed 2 bases, with 13 bases lying between them. The length of the CDR3 is 16 residues. From germline, CDR1 is SGHRS and CDR2 YFSETQ. The CDR3 protein is CASSPGAGAGANVLTF. The CDR3, as DNA: TGCGCCAGCAGCCCTGGGGCAGGGGCTGGGGCCAACGTCCTGACTTTC.

The chain is built from TRBV30 and TRBJ1-1; D might be TRBD1 (6 bases). In germline, CDR1 is GTSNPN, CDR2 SVGIG (reference sequence). This CDR3 is 14 amino acids long. With 2 bases removed from V and 5 bases from J, the gap between germline ends came to 15 bases. The CDR3 here is CAWSPLTGRTEAFF. In DNA form, the CDR3 reads TGTGCCTGGAGTCCCCTCACAGGGAGGACTGAAGCTTTCTTT.

The genes are TRBV5-1 and TRBJ2-1; 10 bases fit TRBD1. Germline CDR1 reads SGHRS; CDR2 reads YFSETQ. V was pared by 0 bases and J by 7 bases, with 4 bases of the junction left unmatched. This CDR3 is built from 15 residues. The CDR3 coding sequence is TGCGCCAGCAGCTTGGATGGACAGGGGGTAAATGAGCAGTTCTTC. It is translated as CASSLDGQGVNEQFF. The full variable domain, with the rest looked up from reference TRBV5-1 and TRBJ2-1, is KAGVTQTPRYLIKTRGQQVTLSCSPISGHRSVSWYQQTPGQGLQFLFEYFSETQRNKGNFPGRFSGRQFSNSRSEMNVSTLELGDSALYLCASSLDGQGVNEQFFGPGTRLTVL.

This chain connects TRBV28 to TRBJ2-7; 7 bases line up with TRBD1. The length of the CDR3 is 15 residues. Germline trimming cut 4 bases from V and 0 bases from J; bases unmatched to any gene: 6. Germline CDR1 is MDHEN and CDR2 is SYDVKM. This CDR3 reads CASSYGTVFSYEQYF. The CDR3, as DNA: TGTGCCAGCAGTTACGGGACAGTCTTCTCCTACGAGCAGTACTTC.

This sequence joins TRBV28 and TRBJ1-5; D uncertain. Trimming removed 3 bases from V and 7 bases from J, with 13 bases in between. The CDR3 covers 14 residues. CDR1 is MDHEN, CDR2 SYDVKM, per germline. The DNA for the CDR3 is TGTGCCAGCAGTTTTTGGGTCCCTGGGCAGCCCCAGCATTTT. Translating gives CASSFWVPGQPQHF.

V is TRBV3-1 (or the pseudogene TRBV3-2) and J is TRBJ2-7; 8 bases line up with TRBD1. The V gene's germline CDR1 is LGHDT and CDR2 YNNKEL (reference sequence). J lost 4 bases, V lost 4 bases, and 12 bases had no gene match. This CDR3 region has 16 residues. The DNA of the CDR3 is TGTGCCAGCAGCCTTAGTACTGACAGGGGATATTACGAGCAGTACTTC. Amino acids: CASSLSTDRGYYEQYF.

This chain uses TRBV6-4 with TRBJ2-1; TRBD2 aligns across 14 bases. The CDR3 is made up of 15 amino acids. Losses at the gene ends were 3 bases for V and 5 bases for J; bases not matched to a gene: 0. Looked up from germline, CDR1 is MRHNA and CDR2 is SNTAGT. CDR3 DNA: TGTGCCAGCAGTGAGGGACTAGCGGGAGACAATGAGCAGTTCTTC. Protein product: CASSEGLAGDNEQFF.

This chain connects TRBV28 to TRBJ1-2; D is unclear. The CDR3 is 13 residues long. The ends were cut back, 6 bases at V and 6 bases at J, with 14 bases in the middle. Germline CDR1 is MDHEN and CDR2 is SYDVKM. This chain's CDR3 is CASSPGVTDGYTF. The CDR3 nucleotides read TGTGCCAGCAGCCCTGGGGTAACGGATGGCTACACCTTC.

The chain couples TRBV6-5 to TRBJ2-7, with TRBD1 matching over 9 bases. The CDR3 has 14 residues. The V gene end was trimmed by 0 bases and the J gene end by 7 bases; junction bases not matched to a gene: 4. Looked up from germline, CDR1 is MNHEY and CDR2 is SVGAGI. The DNA of the CDR3 is TGTGCCAGCAGTTACTCGGGGACAGGGAGTGAGCAGTACTTC. The encoded protein is CASSYSGTGSEQYF.

The V call is TRBV27, the J call TRBJ2-7; 11 nucleotides line up with TRBD2. V shed 6 bases, J shed 1 base, and the junction held 2 bases outside the gene matches. Germline-derived CDR1 and CDR2 are MNHEY and SMNVEV (reference sequence). The CDR3 covers 14 residues. CDR3 residues: CASRRTSGSYEQYF. The CDR3 nucleotides are TGTGCCAGCAGACGGACTAGCGGGTCCTACGAGCAGTACTTC.

The rearrangement links TRBV21-1 to TRBJ2-7; the DNA was not compared with TRBD1, the D call given in the table. TRBV21-1 is a documented pseudogene. CDR3 size: 16 residues. The CDR3 reads CASSTIDRNTPYEQYF. DNA for the CDR3: TGTGCCAGCAGCACCATAGACAGGAACACCCCCTACGAGCAGTACTTC.

This chain connects TRBV2 to TRBJ1-3, with D uncertain. Germline V gene lookup returns CDR1 SNHLY and CDR2 FYNNEI. The ends were cut back, 8 bases at V and 2 bases at J, with 16 bases in the middle. The CDR3 contains 15 residues. CDR3 coding DNA: TGTGCCAGCGGTCTCGTTAGGGAACCTGGAAACACCATATATTTT. This translates into CASGLVREPGNTIYF.

The chain carries TRBV19 and TRBJ1-2; TRBD1 matches 7 bases. The V gene's germline CDR1 is LNHDA and CDR2 SQIVND (reference sequence). This CDR3 region has 16 residues. J was trimmed by 7 bases and V by 7 bases; bases with no gene match: 18. In DNA, the CDR3 is TGTGCCAGTACTCCGACGGGGGACAGTCACAGGACTGGCTACACCTTC. Its translation is CASTPTGDSHRTGYTF.

The chain combines TRBV3-1 (or the pseudogene TRBV3-2) with TRBJ2-3; no clear D gene. Trimming cost V 6 bases and J 3 bases, with 16 bases left between them. The CDR3 loop spans 15 amino acids. Germline CDR1 LGHDT, CDR2 YNNKEL (reference sequence). This chain's CDR3 is CASSPTGLGTDTQYF. DNA of the CDR3: TGTGCCAGCAGTCCAACGGGTCTTGGAACAGATACGCAGTATTTT.

The rearrangement joins TRBV9 to TRBJ2-5, with D possibly being TRBD1 (6 bases). With 5 bases removed from V and 0 bases from J, the gap between germline ends came to 8 bases. Germline CDR1 reads SGDLS; CDR2 reads YYNGEE. The CDR3 length is 13 residues. This chain's CDR3 is CASSGQNQETQYF. Here the CDR3 DNA reads TGTGCCAGCAGTGGACAGAACCAAGAGACCCAGTACTTC.

This clone was counted only a few times. CDR3 amino acids: CASSPQGGQGDTEAFF. CDR3 bases: TGTGCCAGCTCACCACAAGGGGGGCAGGGGGACACTGAAGCTTTCTTT. This chain uses TRBV18 with TRBJ1-1; 7 positions agree with TRBD1. J gave up 3 bases and V 1 base, and 8 bases lay outside the gene matches. Per the germline V gene, CDR1 is KGHSH and CDR2 is LQKENI. There are 16 residues in the CDR3.

The chain has TRBV9 and TRBJ2-1, with D maybe TRBD2 (5 bases). The CDR3 has 16 amino acids. CDR1 and CDR2 from the germline V gene are SGDLS and YYNGEE. Trimming stripped 4 bases from V and 3 bases from J, with 17 bases between. The CDR3 DNA reads TGTGCCAGCAGCTTCCCCCCCGGGGTCAGCTACAATGAGCAGTTCTTC. Residues: CASSFPPGVSYNEQFF. Using reference TRBV9 and TRBJ2-1 for the parts outside the CDR3, the full variable domain is DSGVTQTPKHLITATGQRVTLRCSPRSGDLSVYWYQQSLDQGLQFLIQYYNGEERAKGNILERFSAQQFPDLHSELNLSSLELGDSALYFCASSFPPGVSYNEQFFGPGTRLTVL.

The chain joins TRBV9 to TRBJ2-5, with 8 bases matching TRBD1. J lost 6 bases, V lost 4 bases, and 11 bases had no gene match. Germline V gives CDR1 SGDLS, CDR2 YYNGEE. This CDR3 has 15 residues. CDR3 coding DNA: TGTGCCAGCAGCCCGTATGGGACAGGAATCAAGACCCAGTACTTC. It is translated as CASSPYGTGIKTQYF.

The CDR3 protein is CASSQAGTADNQPQHF. Written as DNA, the CDR3 is TGTGCCAGCAGCCAGGCCGGGACTGCCGACAATCAGCCCCAGCATTTT. V and J are TRBV5-5 and TRBJ1-5; possible D gene TRBD1, 5 bases. This CDR3 comprises 16 residues. Germline values: CDR1 SGHKS, CDR2 YYEKEE (reference sequence). The ends were cut back, 4 bases at V and 3 bases at J, with 17 bases in the middle.

The V and J genes are TRBV4-2 and TRBJ2-3, with 8 bases fitting TRBD2. V gave up 0 bases and J gave up 1 base; unmatched junction bases: 0. Germline V gives CDR1 LGHNA, CDR2 YNFKEQ. The CDR3 is 15 residues long. The CDR3 is CASSQDGGGTDTQYF. The DNA of the CDR3 is TGTGCCAGCAGCCAAGACGGGGGGGGCACAGATACGCAGTATTTT.

This chain joins TRBV9 and TRBJ1-2; D is unclear. CDR3 size: 12 residues. Germline V gene lookup returns CDR1 SGDLS and CDR2 YYNGEE. V was pared by 0 bases and J by 4 bases, with 4 bases between. The CDR3 loop reads CASSVEAYGYTF. Here the CDR3 DNA reads TGTGCCAGCAGCGTAGAGGCCTATGGCTACACCTTC.

This chain links TRBV4-1 with TRBJ1-4, with D perhaps matching TRBD1 (6 bases). Germline CDR1 reads MGHRA; CDR2 reads YSYEKL. With 0 bases removed from V and 10 bases from J, the gap between germline ends came to 9 bases. The length of the CDR3 is 13 residues. In nucleotides, the CDR3 is TGCGCCAGCAGCCAAGAACAACAGGGAAAACTGTTTTTT. Translating it yields CASSQEQQGKLFF.

The rearrangement joins TRBV5-1 to TRBJ1-1, with 7 bases aligning to TRBD1. The V gene's germline CDR1 is SGHRS and CDR2 YFSETQ. V shed 7 bases, J shed 0 bases, and the junction held 6 bases outside the gene matches. The length of the CDR3 is 14 residues. The CDR3 loop reads CASQGEPMNTEAFF. The CDR3 DNA follows: TGCGCCAGCCAGGGGGAGCCCATGAACACTGAAGCTTTCTTT.

The chain combines TRBV28 with TRBJ2-2; 10 bases are shared with TRBD2. Germline CDR1 is MDHEN and CDR2 is SYDVKM. This CDR3 comprises 14 residues. The ends lost 7 bases at V and 7 bases at J; junction bases unmatched: 6. For the CDR3, the DNA is TGTGCCAGCAAGAGCGGGGGGGCCGACGGGGAGCTGTTTTTT. It yields the protein CASKSGGADGELFF.

The chain carries TRBV6-5 and TRBJ1-5; D uncertain. The V end was cut by 6 bases, the J end by 3 bases, with 12 bases between. CDR1 MNHEY and CDR2 SVGAGI come from the germline V gene. The CDR3 consists of 14 residues. The CDR3 sequence: CASRRNGDNQPQHF. DNA of the CDR3: TGTGCCAGCAGGCGTAATGGGGACAATCAGCCCCAGCATTTT.

This clone was counted once. The V call is TRBV6-2 or TRBV6-3, the J call TRBJ2-4; D gene unclear. Between the trimmed V and J ends, which lost 5 bases and 7 bases, there was a span of 12 bases. The CDR3 length is 13 residues. Germline-derived CDR1 and CDR2 are MNHEY and SVGEGT. The CDR3 protein is CASSHVMSNIQYF. The CDR3 region has the DNA TGTGCCAGCAGTCACGTCATGAGCAACATTCAGTACTTC.

V usage is TRBV6-5 and J usage is TRBJ2-1, with 8 positions matching TRBD2. CDR1 and CDR2 from the germline V gene are MNHEY and SVGAGI. Unmatched junction bases numbered 7, after V lost 10 bases and J lost 2 bases. The CDR3 is made up of 14 amino acids. CDR3 bases: TGTGCCACCACGGGAGGGGGGGCCTACAATGAGCAGTTCTTC. Its translation: CATTGGGAYNEQFF.

This rearrangement joins TRBV4-1 to TRBJ2-1; 10 bases are shared with TRBD2. Germline trimming cut 0 bases from V and 3 bases from J; bases unmatched to any gene: 5. The CDR3 loop spans 17 amino acids. Germline CDR1 is MGHRA and CDR2 is YSYEKL. In DNA form, the CDR3 reads TGCGCCAGCAGCCAAGATCGGGGACTAGCGCTCTACAATGAGCAGTTCTTC. Protein: CASSQDRGLALYNEQFF.